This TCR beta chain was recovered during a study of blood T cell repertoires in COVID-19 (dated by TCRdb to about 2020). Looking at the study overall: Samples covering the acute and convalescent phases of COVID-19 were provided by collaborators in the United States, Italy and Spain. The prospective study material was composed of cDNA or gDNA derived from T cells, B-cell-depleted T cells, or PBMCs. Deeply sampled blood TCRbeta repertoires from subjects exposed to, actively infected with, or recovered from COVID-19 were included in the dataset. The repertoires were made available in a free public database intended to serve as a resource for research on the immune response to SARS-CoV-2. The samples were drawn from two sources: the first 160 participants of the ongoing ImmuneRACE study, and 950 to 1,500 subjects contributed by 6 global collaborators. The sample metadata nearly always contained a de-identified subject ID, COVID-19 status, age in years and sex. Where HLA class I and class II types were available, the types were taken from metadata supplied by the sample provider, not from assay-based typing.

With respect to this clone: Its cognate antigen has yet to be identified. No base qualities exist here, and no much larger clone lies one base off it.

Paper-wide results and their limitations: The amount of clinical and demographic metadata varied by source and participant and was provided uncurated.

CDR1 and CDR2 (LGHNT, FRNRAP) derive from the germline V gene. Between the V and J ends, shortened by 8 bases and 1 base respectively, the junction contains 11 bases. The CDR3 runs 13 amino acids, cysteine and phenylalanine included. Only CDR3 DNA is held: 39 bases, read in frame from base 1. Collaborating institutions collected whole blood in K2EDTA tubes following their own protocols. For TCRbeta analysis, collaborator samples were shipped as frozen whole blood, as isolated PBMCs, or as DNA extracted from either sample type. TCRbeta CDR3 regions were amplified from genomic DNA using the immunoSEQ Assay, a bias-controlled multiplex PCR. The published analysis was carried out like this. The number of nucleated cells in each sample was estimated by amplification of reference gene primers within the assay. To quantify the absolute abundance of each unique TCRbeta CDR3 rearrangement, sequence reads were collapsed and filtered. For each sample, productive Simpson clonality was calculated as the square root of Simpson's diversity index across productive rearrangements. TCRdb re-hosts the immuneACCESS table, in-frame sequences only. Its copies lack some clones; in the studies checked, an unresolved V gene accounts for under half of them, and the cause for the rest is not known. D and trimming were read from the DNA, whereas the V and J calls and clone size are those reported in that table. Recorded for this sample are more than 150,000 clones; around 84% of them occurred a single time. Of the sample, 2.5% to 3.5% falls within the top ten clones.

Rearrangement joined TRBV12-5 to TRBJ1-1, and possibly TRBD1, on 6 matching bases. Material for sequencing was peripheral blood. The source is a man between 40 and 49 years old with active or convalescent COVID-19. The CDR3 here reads CASQIQGNTEAFF. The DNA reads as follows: TGTGCTAGTCAAATACAGGGGAACACTGAAGCTTTCTTT. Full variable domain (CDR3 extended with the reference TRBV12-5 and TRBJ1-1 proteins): DARVTQTPRHKVTEMGQEVTMRCQPILGHNTVFWYRQTMMQGLELLAYFRNRAPLDDSGMPKDRFSAEMPDATLATLKIQPSEPRDSAVYFCASQIQGNTEAFFGQGTRLTVV.